This is a list of T cell receptor beta chains from one sample in a study of cytomegalovirus exposure and HLA in healthy donors. Assay used: immunoSEQ multiplex PCR; TCRdb lists only in-frame clones, some missing. The sample has approximately 200,000 clones; more than 70% are singletons. The sample was PBMCs. The receptors stem from a human donor in good health. Both conserved end residues are part of each CDR3. A D gene is named only where the DNA matches it firmly. Some rows have no size entry. The others give once, few or many, or a class for an expanded clone.

j_call d_call clone_size v_call cdr3_aa cdr3_nt
TRBJ2-5 TRBD2 . TRBV11-2 CASSYSGTRRETQYF TGTGCCAGCAGCTACTCCGGGACTAGACGAGAGACCCAGTACTTC
TRBJ2-1 . . TRBV5-1 CASSSRPSRDNEQFF TGCGCCAGCAGCTCGAGACCCTCGAGGGACAATGAGCAGTTCTTC
TRBJ2-1 TRBD2 once TRBV7-2 CASSDSSGRHNEQFF TGTGCCAGCAGCGATTCTAGCGGGAGACACAATGAGCAGTTCTTC
TRBJ2-7 . . TRBV6-5 CASSRLRGYEQYF TGTGCCAGCAGTCGTCTAAGGGGGTACGAGCAGTACTTC
TRBJ2-1 . . TRBV13 CASSLSELVGGSEQFF TGTGCCAGCAGCTTAAGTGAACTAGTTGGGGGCTCTGAGCAGTTCTTC
TRBJ1-1 TRBD1 . TRBV7-9 CSSSAPLGQGNTEAFF TGTTCCAGCAGCGCCCCCTTGGGACAGGGGAACACTGAAGCTTTCTTT
TRBJ1-3 . few TRBV4-1 CASSQDGPWSSGNTIYF TGCGCCAGCAGCCAAGATGGCCCCTGGAGCTCTGGAAACACCATATATTTT
TRBJ1-5 TRBD1 . TRBV29-1 CSVRDRDGNQPQHF TGCAGCGTTCGGGACAGGGACGGCAATCAGCCCCAGCATTTT
TRBJ2-7 TRBD1 . TRBV7-8 CASSLIVAGRGHEQYF TGTGCCAGCAGCTTAATTGTGGCGGGCAGGGGGCACGAGCAGTACTTC
TRBJ2-7 TRBD2 . TRBV6-5 CASSYSASGAYEQYF TGTGCCAGCAGTTACTCTGCTAGCGGTGCCTACGAGCAGTACTTC
TRBJ1-3 TRBD1 . TRBV25-1 CASSEWGQNSGNTIYF TGTGCCAGCAGTGAGTGGGGACAGAACTCTGGAAACACCATATATTTT
TRBJ1-3 TRBD1 . TRBV5-1 CASSLGTGGASGNTIYF TGCGCCAGCAGCTTGGGGACAGGGGGCGCTTCGGGAAACACCATATATTTT
TRBJ2-7 TRBD2 . TRBV9 CASSVDSEGGRYEQYF TGTGCCAGCAGCGTCGATTCCGAGGGAGGGCGCTACGAGCAGTACTTC
TRBJ2-1 TRBD2 . TRBV5-4 CASSLAGVGYNEQFF TGTGCCAGCAGCTTAGCGGGAGTCGGTTACAATGAGCAGTTCTTC
TRBJ1-2 TRBD1 . TRBV25-1 CASSEAPTGFYGYTF TGTGCCAGCAGTGAAGCTCCGACAGGGTTCTATGGCTACACCTTC
TRBJ2-3 . . TRBV1 CTSSQDGRREGRRCF TGCACCAGCAGCCAAGATGGTAGGCGGGAGGGCCGGCGGTGTTTT
TRBJ1-5 . . TRBV19 CASSIVAHTDQPQHF TGTGCCAGTAGTATAGTGGCCCACACAGATCAGCCCCAGCATTTT
TRBJ2-3 TRBD1 . TRBV11-3 CASSVGTGRTDTQYF TGTGCCAGCAGCGTTGGGACAGGGCGGACAGATACGCAGTATTTT
TRBJ1-1 . . TRBV10-1 CASKPTSGGEAFF TGCGCCAGCAAACCTACCTCGGGGGGTGAAGCTTTCTTT
TRBJ1-2 . once TRBV7-2 CASSLGGRGGVDGYTF TGTGCCAGCAGCTTAGGGGGCAGAGGGGGGGTTGATGGCTACACCTTC
TRBJ2-7 TRBD2 . TRBV28 CASSLSGLALAGYYEQYF TGTGCCAGCAGTTTATCTGGTTTGGCACTAGCGGGATACTACGAGCAGTACTTC
TRBJ2-7 TRBD2 . TRBV28 CASSFQGLAASSYEQYF TGTGCCAGCAGTTTTCAAGGACTAGCGGCTAGCTCCTACGAGCAGTACTTC
TRBJ2-3 TRBD2 . TRBV10-3 CAISGLAGSTDTQYF TGTGCCATCAGCGGACTAGCGGGTAGCACAGATACGCAGTATTTT
TRBJ2-7 . . TRBV5-1 CASSSSADPYEQYF TGCGCCAGCAGCTCCTCAGCGGATCCTTACGAGCAGTACTTC
TRBJ2-3 TRBD2 . TRBV30 CAWSVAGTTDTQYF TGTGCCTGGAGTGTAGCGGGGACCACAGATACGCAGTATTTT
TRBJ2-7 TRBD2 . TRBV7-8 CASSSGLALNYEQYF TGTGCCAGCAGCTCGGGACTAGCGTTAAACTACGAGCAGTACTTC
TRBJ1-1 . . TRBV18 CASSTGSRANTEAFF TGTGCCAGCTCTACAGGATCCCGGGCGAACACTGAAGCTTTCTTT
TRBJ2-5 TRBD2 . TRBV28 CASRALGTSGKETQYF TGTGCCAGCAGGGCCCTCGGGACTAGCGGGAAAGAGACCCAGTACTTC
TRBJ2-1 . . TRBV5-4 CASTPGSGYNEQFF TGTGCCAGCACCCCTGGGTCGGGGTACAATGAGCAGTTCTTC
TRBJ1-1 . . TRBV6-1 CASSEAERGKAFF TGTGCCAGCAGTGAAGCGGAGAGAGGGAAAGCTTTCTTT
TRBJ2-3 . . TRBV5-1 CASRTGSDTQYF TGCGCCAGCAGGACAGGCTCAGATACGCAGTATTTT
TRBJ2-5 . . TRBV7-9 CASSLSGQETQYF TGTGCCAGCAGCTTAAGCGGCCAAGAGACCCAGTACTTC
TRBJ2-2 TRBD1 . TRBV7-2 CASSLGQGFSAGELFF TGTGCCAGCAGCCTGGGACAGGGTTTTTCGGCCGGGGAGCTGTTTTTT
TRBJ2-3 TRBD2 . TRBV9 CASSGGLAGNTDTQYF TGTGCCAGCAGCGGGGGACTAGCGGGAAACACAGATACGCAGTATTTT
TRBJ2-7 TRBD1 once TRBV7-2 CASSRTGTGAYEQYF TGTGCCAGCAGCCGGACCGGGACAGGGGCCTACGAGCAGTACTTC
TRBJ2-7 TRBD2 . TRBV28 CATSIAGMSYEQYF TGTGCCACCAGTATAGCGGGTATGTCCTACGAGCAGTACTTC
TRBJ2-5 . . TRBV29-1 CSTFGGNQETQYF TGCAGCACCTTTGGCGGTAACCAAGAGACCCAGTACTTC
TRBJ2-1 TRBD2 few TRBV7-9 CASSLRLAVNEQFF TGTGCCAGCAGCCTCCGACTAGCTGTCAATGAGCAGTTCTTC
TRBJ2-1 TRBD2 . TRBV30 CAWSRTSGAYNEQFF TGTGCCTGGAGTCGAACTAGCGGGGCCTACAATGAGCAGTTCTTC
TRBJ2-7 . . TRBV19 CASSLSGTTYEQYF TGTGCCAGTAGTTTATCCGGGACAACCTACGAGCAGTACTTC
TRBJ1-2 . . TRBV19 CASSIGTQNYGYTF TGTGCCAGTAGTATAGGGACACAAAACTATGGCTACACCTTC
TRBJ2-2 . . TRBV11-3 CASSKGQNTGELFF TGTGCCAGCAGCAAGGGACAGAACACCGGGGAGCTGTTTTTT
TRBJ2-7 TRBD2 . TRBV2 CASSDRLAGTYEQYF TGTGCCAGCAGTGATAGACTAGCGGGTACCTACGAGCAGTACTTC
TRBJ2-2 TRBD1 . TRBV2 CASSPRQGTNTGELFF TGTGCCAGCAGTCCCCGACAGGGGACGAACACCGGGGAGCTGTTTTTT
TRBJ1-2 . . TRBV5-1 CASSLESQGYYGYTF TGCGCCAGCAGCTTGGAATCTCAGGGATACTATGGCTACACCTTC
TRBJ2-7 TRBD2 . TRBV19 CASSDRTGLAGGYEQYF TGTGCCAGTAGCGATCGAACAGGACTAGCGGGCGGGTACGAGCAGTACTTC
TRBJ1-3 . . TRBV9 CASSALNTIYF TGTGCCAGCAGCGCTCTAAACACCATATATTTT
TRBJ2-7 TRBD1 once TRBV7-9 CASSPGQGAHEQYF TGTGCCAGCAGTCCGGGACAGGGGGCCCACGAGCAGTACTTC
TRBJ2-5 . . TRBV7-3 CASSRGGAEETQYF TGTGCCAGCAGCCGGGGCGGGGCGGAGGAGACCCAGTACTTC
TRBJ1-1 . . TRBV27 CASSLNRVRTEAFF TGTGCCAGCAGTTTAAACAGGGTGCGTACTGAAGCTTTCTTT
TRBJ2-2 . . TRBV27 CASSLRDRNTGELFF TGTGCCAGCAGTTTGCGGGACAGGAACACCGGGGAGCTGTTTTTT
TRBJ1-2 . . TRBV7-2 CASSLAWRRTTYGYTF TGTGCCAGCAGCTTAGCGTGGCGGCGGACAACCTATGGCTACACCTTC
TRBJ2-5 TRBD2 . TRBV4-2 CASSLSTSGSLTSQGTQYF TGTGCCAGCAGCCTGTCGACTAGCGGGAGTTTGACGTCCCAAGGGACCCAGTACTTC
TRBJ2-5 . . TRBV14 CASSQASGGQETQYF TGTGCCAGCAGCCAAGCGTCCGGGGGACAAGAGACCCAGTACTTC
TRBJ2-5 TRBD2 . TRBV7-7 CASSPRGLAGGETQYF TGTGCTAGCAGCCCCCGGGGACTAGCGGGAGGAGAGACCCAGTACTTC
TRBJ2-3 . . TRBV29-1 CSVVKESDTQYF TGCAGCGTTGTCAAAGAGTCAGATACGCAGTATTTT